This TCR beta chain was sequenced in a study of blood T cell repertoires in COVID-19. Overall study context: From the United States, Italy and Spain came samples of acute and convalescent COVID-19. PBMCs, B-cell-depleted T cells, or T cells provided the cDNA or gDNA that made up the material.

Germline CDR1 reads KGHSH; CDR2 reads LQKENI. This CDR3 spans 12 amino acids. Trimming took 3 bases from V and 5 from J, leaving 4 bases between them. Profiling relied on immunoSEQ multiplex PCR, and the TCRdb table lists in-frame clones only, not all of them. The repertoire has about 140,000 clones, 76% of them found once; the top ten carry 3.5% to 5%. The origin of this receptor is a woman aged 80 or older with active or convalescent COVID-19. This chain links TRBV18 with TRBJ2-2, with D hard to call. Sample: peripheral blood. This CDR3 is CASSPETGELFF. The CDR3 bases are TGTGCCAGCTCACCGGAGACCGGGGAGCTGTTTTTT.